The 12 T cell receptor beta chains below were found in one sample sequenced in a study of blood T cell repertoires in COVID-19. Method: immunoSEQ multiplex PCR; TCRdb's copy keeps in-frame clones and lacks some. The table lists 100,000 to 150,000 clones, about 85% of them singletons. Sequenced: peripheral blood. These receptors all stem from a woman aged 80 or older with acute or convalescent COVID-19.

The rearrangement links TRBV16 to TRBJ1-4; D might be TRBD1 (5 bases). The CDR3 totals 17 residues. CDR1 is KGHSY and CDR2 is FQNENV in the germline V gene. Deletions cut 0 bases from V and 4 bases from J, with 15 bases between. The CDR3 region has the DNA TGTGCCAGCAGCCAATCGGAAAAGGGGCGATATAATGAAAAACTGTTTTTT. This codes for CASSQSEKGRYNEKLFF.

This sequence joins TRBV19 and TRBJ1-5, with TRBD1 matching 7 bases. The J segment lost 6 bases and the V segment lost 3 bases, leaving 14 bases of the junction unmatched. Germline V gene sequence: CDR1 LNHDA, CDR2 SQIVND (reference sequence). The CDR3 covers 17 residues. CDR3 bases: TGTGCCAGTAGTATGGTAATGGGGCACAGGGGATTTCAGCCCCAGCATTTT. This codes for CASSMVMGHRGFQPQHF. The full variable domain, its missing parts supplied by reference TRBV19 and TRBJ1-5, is DGGITQSPKYLFRKEGQNVTLSCEQNLNHDAMYWYRQDPGQGLRLIYYSQIVNDFQKGDIAEGYSVSREKKESFPLTVTSAQKNPTAFYLCASSMVMGHRGFQPQHFGDGTRLSIL.

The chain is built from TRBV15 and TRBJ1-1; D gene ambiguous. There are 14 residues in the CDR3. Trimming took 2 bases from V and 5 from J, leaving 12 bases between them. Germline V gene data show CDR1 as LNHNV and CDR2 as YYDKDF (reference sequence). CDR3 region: CATSRLVGVTEAFF. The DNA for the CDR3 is TGTGCCACCAGCAGACTGGTCGGGGTGACTGAAGCTTTCTTT.

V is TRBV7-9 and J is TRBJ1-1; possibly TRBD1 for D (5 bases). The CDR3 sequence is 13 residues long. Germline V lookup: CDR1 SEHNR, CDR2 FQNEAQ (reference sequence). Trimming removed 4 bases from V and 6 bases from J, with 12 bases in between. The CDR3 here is CASSYYRRAEAFF. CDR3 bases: TGTGCCAGCAGCTACTACAGGAGGGCTGAAGCTTTCTTT.

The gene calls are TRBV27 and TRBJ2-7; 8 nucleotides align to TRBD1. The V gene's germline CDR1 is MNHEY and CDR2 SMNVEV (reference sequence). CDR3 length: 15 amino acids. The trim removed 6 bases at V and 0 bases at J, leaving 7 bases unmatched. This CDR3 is CASSLSGQVSYEQYF. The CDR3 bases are TGTGCCAGCAGCCTTTCGGGACAGGTCTCCTACGAGCAGTACTTC.

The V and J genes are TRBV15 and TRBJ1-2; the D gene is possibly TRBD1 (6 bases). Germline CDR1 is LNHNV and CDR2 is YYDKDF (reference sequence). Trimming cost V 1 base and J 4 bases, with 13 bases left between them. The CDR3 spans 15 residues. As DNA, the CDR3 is TGTGCCACCAGCAGAGGGCAGGGGTTCGGCTATGGCTACACCTTC. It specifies CATSRGQGFGYGYTF.

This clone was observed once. Written as DNA, the CDR3 is TGCGCCAGCAGCTCACTCCCGGGACAGTTGGGGGATTCACCCCTCCACTTT. As protein: CASSSLPGQLGDSPLHF. The chain uses TRBV5-1 and TRBJ1-6; 7 bases are a match to TRBD1. The CDR3 is 17 amino acids. CDR1 is SGHRS, CDR2 YFSETQ, per germline. V shed 3 bases and J 8 bases; nucleotides not matched to a gene: 14.

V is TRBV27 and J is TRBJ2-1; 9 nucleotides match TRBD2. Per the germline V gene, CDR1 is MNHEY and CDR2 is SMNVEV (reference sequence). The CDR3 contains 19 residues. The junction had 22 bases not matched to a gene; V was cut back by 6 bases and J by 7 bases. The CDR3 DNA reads TGTGCCAGCAGCTTCGATAGGGTAGTTTTGACTAGCGGTAGGAATGAGCAGTTCTTC. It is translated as CASSFDRVVLTSGRNEQFF.

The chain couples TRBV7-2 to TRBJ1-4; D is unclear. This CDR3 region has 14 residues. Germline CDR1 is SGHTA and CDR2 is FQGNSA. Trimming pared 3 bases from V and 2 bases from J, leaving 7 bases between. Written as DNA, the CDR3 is TGTGCCAGCAGCTTGACTATTACTAATGAAAAACTGTTTTTT. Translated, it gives CASSLTITNEKLFF.

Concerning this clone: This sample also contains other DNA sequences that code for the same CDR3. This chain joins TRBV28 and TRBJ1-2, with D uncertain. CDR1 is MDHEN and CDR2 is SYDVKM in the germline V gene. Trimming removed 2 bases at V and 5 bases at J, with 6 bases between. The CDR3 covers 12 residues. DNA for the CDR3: TGTGCCAGCAGTTTACGAGGTTATGGCTACACCTTC. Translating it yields CASSLRGYGYTF.

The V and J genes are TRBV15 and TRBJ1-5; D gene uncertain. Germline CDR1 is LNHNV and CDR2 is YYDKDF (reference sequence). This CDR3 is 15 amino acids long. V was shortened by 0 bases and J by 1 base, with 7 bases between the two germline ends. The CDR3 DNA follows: TGTGCCACCAGCAGAGATGTCAGGAGCAATCAGCCCCAGCATTTT. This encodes CATSRDVRSNQPQHF.

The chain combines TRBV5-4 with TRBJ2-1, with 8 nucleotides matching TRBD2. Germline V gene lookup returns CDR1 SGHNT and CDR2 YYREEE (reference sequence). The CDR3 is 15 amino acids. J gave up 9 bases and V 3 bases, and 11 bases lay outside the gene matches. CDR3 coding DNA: TGTGCCAGCAGCTCGGGAGGGGGACGGGTGACTGAGCAGTTCTTC. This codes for CASSSGGGRVTEQFF.